The rows below give T cell receptor beta chains drawn from one sample of a study of naive and memory T cell subsets. TCRdb called the 5' RACE reads again in MiXCR, with one record for every CDR3 protein. The sample carries 57,000 or so distinct CDR3 sequences, over 7% recorded once. The origin of the receptors is a male donor in good health. CDR3s include the opening cysteine and the closing phenylalanine or tryptophan. Fields, in order: J gene, D gene, V gene, clone size, CDR3 length, CDR3 DNA, CDR3 protein. D genes are given only for firm matches. Where a row states a size, it is once, few, many or the class of an expanded clone; other rows omit it.

j_gene: TRBJ2-7; d_gene: TRBD2; v_gene: TRBV5-1; abundance: few; len: 15; CDR3nt: TGCGCCAGCAGCTTGGCAGCGGGGTTACTCTACGAGCAGTACTTC; CDR3aa: CASSLAAGLLYEQYF
j_gene: TRBJ2-5; d_gene: .; v_gene: TRBV13; abundance: many; len: 16; CDR3nt: TGTGCCAGCAGCTTGTGGGGAGACACCCTCCAAGAGACCCAGTACTTC; CDR3aa: CASSLWGDTLQETQYF
j_gene: TRBJ2-6; d_gene: .; v_gene: TRBV28; abundance: .; len: 16; CDR3nt: TGTGCCAGCAGTTTACTGACAGAATCTGGGGCCAACGTCCTGACTTTC; CDR3aa: CASSLLTESGANVLTF
j_gene: TRBJ2-7; d_gene: .; v_gene: TRBV25-1; abundance: .; len: 12; CDR3nt: TGTGCCAGCAGTGTAGGGGTGGACGAGCAGTACTTC; CDR3aa: CASSVGVDEQYF
j_gene: TRBJ2-2; d_gene: TRBD1; v_gene: TRBV11-2; abundance: few; len: 17; CDR3nt: TGTGCCAGCAGCCCTCTTTGGACAGGGGGTTCCACCGGGGAGCTGTTTTTT; CDR3aa: CASSPLWTGGSTGELFF
j_gene: TRBJ2-3; d_gene: .; v_gene: TRBV12-3/TRBV12-4; abundance: few; len: 13; CDR3nt: TGTGCCAGCTCGTACAGGGAACCAGATACGCAGTATTTT; CDR3aa: CASSYREPDTQYF
j_gene: TRBJ2-6; d_gene: TRBD1; v_gene: TRBV11-2; abundance: many; len: 17; CDR3nt: TGTGCCAGCATCGGCCTCCGACAGGGCTCTGGGGCCAACGTCCTGACTTTC; CDR3aa: CASIGLRQGSGANVLTF
j_gene: TRBJ2-7; d_gene: .; v_gene: TRBV4-2; abundance: many; len: 15; CDR3nt: TGTGCCAGCAGCCAAGATCCCCTTCCGTCCGACGAGCAGTACTTC; CDR3aa: CASSQDPLPSDEQYF
j_gene: TRBJ1-2; d_gene: .; v_gene: TRBV20-1; abundance: few; len: 13; CDR3nt: TGCAGTGCTCCCCAGGGAGGGGACTATGGCTACACCTTC; CDR3aa: CSAPQGGDYGYTF
j_gene: TRBJ2-6; d_gene: .; v_gene: TRBV18; abundance: many; len: 15; CDR3nt: TGTGCCAGCCCCCCTGGGAGCTCTGGGGCCAACGTCCTGACTTTC; CDR3aa: CASPPGSSGANVLTF
j_gene: TRBJ2-7; d_gene: TRBD2; v_gene: TRBV15; abundance: many; len: 15; CDR3nt: TGTGCCACCAGCAGAGACCTATTAGCGGGACACGAGCAGTACTTC; CDR3aa: CATSRDLLAGHEQYF
j_gene: TRBJ1-5; d_gene: .; v_gene: TRBV12-3/TRBV12-4; abundance: few; len: 16; CDR3nt: TGTGCCAGCAGTACCCAAGCGGGTGCCATCAATCAGCCCCAGCATTTT; CDR3aa: CASSTQAGAINQPQHF
j_gene: TRBJ1-2; d_gene: TRBD1; v_gene: TRBV6-5; abundance: .; len: 14; CDR3nt: TGTGCCAGCAGTTCAGGGGACAGGTCCTACGGCTACACCTTC; CDR3aa: CASSSGDRSYGYTF
j_gene: TRBJ2-3; d_gene: .; v_gene: TRBV7-2; abundance: .; len: 12; CDR3nt: TGTGCCAGCAGCTCAAAGGGGGATACGCAGTATTTT; CDR3aa: CASSSKGDTQYF
j_gene: TRBJ1-2; d_gene: .; v_gene: TRBV27; abundance: few; len: 13; CDR3nt: TGTGCCAGCAGTTTATCGGTCGGTAGTGGCTACACCTTC; CDR3aa: CASSLSVGSGYTF
j_gene: TRBJ1-1; d_gene: .; v_gene: TRBV20-1; abundance: many; len: 14; CDR3nt: TGCAGTGCTAGAGGGGGGTCTTCATCCACTGAAGCTTTCTTT; CDR3aa: CSARGGSSSTEAFF
j_gene: TRBJ2-6; d_gene: .; v_gene: TRBV18; abundance: many; len: 16; CDR3nt: TGTGCCAGCTCACCAGTAGGGACTCCTGGGGCCAACGTCCTGACTTTC; CDR3aa: CASSPVGTPGANVLTF
j_gene: TRBJ2-7; d_gene: TRBD2; v_gene: TRBV7-9; abundance: many; len: 15; CDR3nt: TGTGCCAGCAGCTTTTGGGCTAGCGGTACCTACGAGCAGTACTTC; CDR3aa: CASSFWASGTYEQYF
j_gene: TRBJ1-1; d_gene: .; v_gene: TRBV7-8; abundance: few; len: 16; CDR3nt: TGTGCCAGCAGCCTGGACACTCCACCCGTGAACACTGAAGCTTTCTTT; CDR3aa: CASSLDTPPVNTEAFF
j_gene: TRBJ2-3; d_gene: TRBD2; v_gene: TRBV3-1; abundance: many; len: 16; CDR3nt: TGTGCCAGCAGCCAACAAACTAGCGGGAGCACAGATACGCAGTATTTT; CDR3aa: CASSQQTSGSTDTQYF
j_gene: TRBJ1-1; d_gene: .; v_gene: TRBV19; abundance: .; len: 12; CDR3nt: TGTGCCAGTAGTATCGGGAACACTGAAGCTTTCTTT; CDR3aa: CASSIGNTEAFF
j_gene: TRBJ1-2; d_gene: .; v_gene: TRBV6-5; abundance: .; len: 14; CDR3nt: TGTGCCAGCAGTTACTCGTTAGGGCGGGATGGCTACACCTTC; CDR3aa: CASSYSLGRDGYTF
j_gene: TRBJ2-7; d_gene: .; v_gene: TRBV29-1; abundance: many; len: 12; CDR3nt: TGCAGCGTTGAGGCCGAGCCCTACGAGCAGTACTTC; CDR3aa: CSVEAEPYEQYF
j_gene: TRBJ2-7; d_gene: TRBD2; v_gene: TRBV19; abundance: few; len: 15; CDR3nt: TGTGCCAGTAGTATAACGCTAGCGGAGCCCTACGAGCAGTACTTC; CDR3aa: CASSITLAEPYEQYF
j_gene: TRBJ2-1; d_gene: .; v_gene: TRBV11-2; abundance: few; len: 12; CDR3nt: TGTGCCAGCAGCCCCGGGGGTTATGAGCAGTTCTTC; CDR3aa: CASSPGGYEQFF
j_gene: TRBJ2-2; d_gene: .; v_gene: TRBV7-2; abundance: .; len: 15; CDR3nt: TGTGCCAGCAGCTTAGGGCAGCTGAACACCGGGGAGCTGTTTTTT; CDR3aa: CASSLGQLNTGELFF
j_gene: TRBJ2-2; d_gene: .; v_gene: TRBV20-1; abundance: .; len: 13; CDR3nt: TGCAGTGCTGTGGGTGGGGACACCGGGGAGCTGTTTTTT; CDR3aa: CSAVGGDTGELFF
j_gene: TRBJ2-1; d_gene: .; v_gene: TRBV7-2; abundance: many; len: 15; CDR3nt: TGTGCCAGCAGCTTATCTTCCAACGGGAACAATGAGCAGTTCTTC; CDR3aa: CASSLSSNGNNEQFF
j_gene: TRBJ1-5; d_gene: .; v_gene: TRBV15; abundance: many; len: 16; CDR3nt: TGTGCCACCAGCAGAGTTTTGGGGGCCTTCGATCAGCCCCAGCATTTT; CDR3aa: CATSRVLGAFDQPQHF
j_gene: TRBJ2-5; d_gene: .; v_gene: TRBV29-1; abundance: many; len: 15; CDR3nt: TGCAGCGTTGATCTTAGCGGCAGTAATCAAGAGACCCAGTACTTC; CDR3aa: CSVDLSGSNQETQYF
j_gene: TRBJ1-1; d_gene: .; v_gene: TRBV7-9; abundance: many; len: 13; CDR3nt: TGTGCCAGCAGCTCCGGCCTGAACACTGAAGCTTTCTTT; CDR3aa: CASSSGLNTEAFF
j_gene: TRBJ1-6; d_gene: .; v_gene: TRBV20-1; abundance: .; len: 17; CDR3nt: TGCAGTGCTAGAGTCGGGGGGGAGGAGCCGACGACTTCACCCCTCCACTTT; CDR3aa: CSARVGGEEPTTSPLHF
j_gene: TRBJ2-7; d_gene: .; v_gene: TRBV3-1; abundance: .; len: 13; CDR3nt: TGTGCCAGCAGCCAAGTCGACGGCTACGAGCAGTACTTC; CDR3aa: CASSQVDGYEQYF
j_gene: TRBJ2-3; d_gene: TRBD2; v_gene: TRBV30; abundance: few; len: 24; CDR3nt: TGTGCCTGGGAGTGGACACTGACGACCGGGACTAGCGGGAGAGGGGGGACTAGCACAGATACGCAGTATTTT; CDR3aa: CAWEWTLTTGTSGRGGTSTDTQYF
j_gene: TRBJ1-2; d_gene: .; v_gene: TRBV7-9; abundance: .; len: 13; CDR3nt: TGTGCCAGCAGCCTACAGCTAAACTATGGCTACACCTTC; CDR3aa: CASSLQLNYGYTF
j_gene: TRBJ1-5; d_gene: .; v_gene: TRBV19; abundance: many; len: 14; CDR3nt: TGTGCCAGTAGTATACAGGTGACGGCGCAGCCCCAGCATTTT; CDR3aa: CASSIQVTAQPQHF
j_gene: TRBJ2-1; d_gene: .; v_gene: TRBV27; abundance: few; len: 14; CDR3nt: TGTGCCAGCAGTTTATACAGCTCCTACAATGAGCAGTTCTTC; CDR3aa: CASSLYSSYNEQFF
j_gene: TRBJ2-5; d_gene: .; v_gene: TRBV14; abundance: .; len: 16; CDR3nt: TGTGCCAGCAGCCACCCCCGGACAGACTACCAAGAGACCCAGTACTTC; CDR3aa: CASSHPRTDYQETQYF
j_gene: TRBJ2-4; d_gene: .; v_gene: TRBV20-1; abundance: many; len: 15; CDR3nt: TGCAGTGCTAGGGGCCGGACTACCTTAAAAAACATTCAGTACTTC; CDR3aa: CSARGRTTLKNIQYF
j_gene: TRBJ2-2; d_gene: .; v_gene: TRBV3-1; abundance: many; len: 18; CDR3nt: TGTGCCAGCAGCCACCCCCGGGACCCGACGTGGCGCACCGGGGAGCTGTTTTTT; CDR3aa: CASSHPRDPTWRTGELFF
j_gene: TRBJ2-7; d_gene: .; v_gene: TRBV2; abundance: many; len: 13; CDR3nt: TGTGCCAGCAGTGGAGGTCTTTCCTACGAGCAGTACTTC; CDR3aa: CASSGGLSYEQYF